The T cell receptor beta chain described here comes from a study of patients and donors after allogeneic stem cell transplantation. MiXCR, applied by TCRdb to the RT-PCR reads, yields one record per CDR3 protein. Of 70,000 or so distinct CDR3 sequences in the sample, about 30% were seen once. V lost 6 bases and J 4 bases, leaving 24 bases between the germline ends. The CDR3 is 17 residues long. This TCR was recovered from a human donor who was either an allogeneic HSCT recipient or a stem cell or donor lymphocyte infusion donor (not recorded which). It is not recorded whose cells these are; they may come from a transplant donor. The J gene is TRBJ2-5, the V gene TRBV12-3 or TRBV12-4; D perhaps matches TRBD1 (6 bases). Sample: blood, either unsorted or a sorted T cell fraction (not recorded which). CDR3 coding DNA: TGTGCCAGCAGCCAACCCTGGACAGCGATGGCGATAGAGACCCAGTACTTC. Translating gives CASSQPWTAMAIETQYF.